This T cell receptor beta chain originates from a study of PD-1 blockade in mismatch repair-deficient tumors (dated 2017 in TCRdb). For the study in its entirety: Between September 2013 and late 2016, approximately 90 consecutive patients with around twelve mismatch repair-deficient cancer types, all previously treated and progressing, were enrolled in the trial. Deep sequencing of TCR CDR3 regions was used to track tumor-associated T cell clones in peripheral blood of patients responding to PD-1 blockade. Study-wide findings and limitations: Tumor-resident clones, often undetectable in blood before treatment, expanded rapidly after pembrolizumab and then contracted, generally before radiologic responses.

Regarding this clone: It lacks a known antigen. No base qualities exist here, and no much larger clone lies one base off it.

For each enrolled patient, mismatch repair deficiency was established using either polymerase chain reaction or immunohistochemistry. TCR sequencing was carried out for three patients who responded to pembrolizumab therapy. The phase II trial prospectively tested pembrolizumab PD-1 blockade in advanced mismatch repair-deficient cancers regardless of tissue of origin. Peripheral blood T cell samples were serially collected before and at multiple times after PD-1 blockade was started. Blood sampling times were reported as weeks after the first pembrolizumab dose. The CDR3 sequence holds 17 residues, the cysteine and phenylalanine included. Just the 51-base CDR3 DNA is kept, in frame starting at base 1. Compared with germline, V lacks 0 bases and J lacks 4 bases; bases without a gene match: 9. Reading the germline V gene gives CDR1 SGDLS and CDR2 YYNGEE. Libraries were made using the immunoSEQ multiplex PCR assay. TCRdb provides this immuneACCESS table in a form limited to in-frame rearrangements. Some clones are lacking; in checked studies, under half of them reflect an unresolved V gene, and why the rest are absent is not known. This sample gives some 120,000 clones in total; about 88% of them show up just once. The top ten constitute roughly 13% of the sample.

The input for sequencing was peripheral blood, taken 44 weeks after starting pembrolizumab. The chain is encoded by TRBV9 joined to TRBJ2-1; TRBD2 aligns with 8 central bases. The clonotype was recovered from an adult with mismatch repair-deficient cancer. In nucleotides, the sequence is TGTGCCAGCAGCGTAGGTCTAGCGGGCCTTACTTACAATGAGCAGTTCTTC. It specifies CASSVGLAGLTYNEQFF.